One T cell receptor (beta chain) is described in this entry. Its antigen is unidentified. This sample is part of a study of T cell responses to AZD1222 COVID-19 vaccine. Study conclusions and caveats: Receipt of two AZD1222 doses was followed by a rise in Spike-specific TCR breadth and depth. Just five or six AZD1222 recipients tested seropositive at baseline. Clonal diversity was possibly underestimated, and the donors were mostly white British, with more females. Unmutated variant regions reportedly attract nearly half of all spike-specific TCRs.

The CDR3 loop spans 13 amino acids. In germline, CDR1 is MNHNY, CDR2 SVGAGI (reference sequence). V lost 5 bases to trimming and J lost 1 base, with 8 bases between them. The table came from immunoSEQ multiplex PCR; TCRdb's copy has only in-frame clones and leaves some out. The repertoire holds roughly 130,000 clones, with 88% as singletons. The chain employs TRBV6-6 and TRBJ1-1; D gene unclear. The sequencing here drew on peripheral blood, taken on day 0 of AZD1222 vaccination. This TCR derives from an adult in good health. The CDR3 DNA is TGTGCCAGCAGTACTGATCCGAACACTGAAGCTTTCTTT. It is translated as CASSTDPNTEAFF.